The rows below give T cell receptor beta chains drawn from one sample of a study of blood T cells in healthy people across ages. From the 5' RACE reads, TCRdb called clonotypes with MiXCR, one entry per CDR3 protein. The sample gives hundreds of thousands of distinct CDR3 sequences, around 21% of which show up once; 3% to 4% is in the top ten. Material for sequencing was blood. The source is a man between 70 and 80 years old in good health. Both conserved end residues are part of each CDR3. A D gene is named only where the DNA matches it firmly. Clone size is stated in some rows and not others, as once, few, many or a class when expanded.

NA | TRBJ2-6 | 15 | TRBV7-8 | NA | TGTGCCAGCAGCTTGGTAGGGGTTGGGGCCAACGTCCTGACTTTC | CASSLVGVGANVLTF
many | TRBJ2-1 | 18 | TRBV14 | TRBD2 | TGTGCCAGCAGCCAAGCCCCCGGGACTAGCGGGAGGGACAATGAGCAGTTCTTC | CASSQAPGTSGRDNEQFF
NA | TRBJ1-4 | 17 | TRBV4-3 | TRBD1 | TGCGCCAGCAGCCAAGATGGCAGGGGGCCGGGCAATGAAAAACTGTTTTTT | CASSQDGRGPGNEKLFF
few | TRBJ2-5 | 15 | TRBV7-3 | NA | TGTGCCAGCAGCTTTGCGGGAAGGTTCCAAGAGACCCAGTACTTC | CASSFAGRFQETQYF
NA | TRBJ2-1 | 13 | TRBV27 | NA | TGTGCCAGCAGTTCCGGGGTTGGCAATGAGCAGTTCTTC | CASSSGVGNEQFF
once | TRBJ2-1 | 13 | TRBV29-1 | NA | TGCGGCGTTGGGGAAGACAGCTACAATGAGCAGTTCTTC | CGVGEDSYNEQFF
few | TRBJ2-7 | 13 | TRBV5-5 | TRBD1 | TGTGCCAGCAGCGTCCGGGACAGCTACGAGCAGTACTTC | CASSVRDSYEQYF
NA | TRBJ2-7 | 13 | TRBV5-1 | TRBD2 | TGCGCCAGCCGAGGGACTAGCTTCTACGAGCAGTACTTC | CASRGTSFYEQYF
NA | TRBJ2-1 | 12 | TRBV29-1 | NA | TGCAGCGTTGGAAGAGGATACAATGAGCAGTTCTTC | CSVGRGYNEQFF
NA | TRBJ2-5 | 14 | TRBV20-1 | NA | TGCAGTGCTAGAGACTCGGGACGAATAGAGACCCAGTACTTC | CSARDSGRIETQYF
NA | TRBJ1-1 | 12 | TRBV20-1 | NA | TGCAGTGCCCCTTGGGTTTCGGGGTGGGCTTTCTTT | CSAPWVSGWAFF
NA | TRBJ2-5 | 15 | TRBV7-2 | NA | TGTGCCAGCAGCTTAGATAGCGGAGTCCAAGAGACCCAGTACTTC | CASSLDSGVQETQYF
NA | TRBJ1-2 | 13 | TRBV10-3 | TRBD1 | TGTGCCATCAGTACGACAGGGGATGGTGGCTACACCTTC | CAISTTGDGGYTF
NA | TRBJ2-7 | 15 | TRBV20-1 | TRBD2 | TGCAGTGCTAGAACGAGACTAGCGGGAGTAACCGAGCAGTACTTC | CSARTRLAGVTEQYF
few | TRBJ2-3 | 14 | TRBV15 | NA | TGTGCCACCAGCAGGGACTCTCACACAGATACGCAGTATTTT | CATSRDSHTDTQYF
few | TRBJ2-2 | 15 | TRBV29-1 | NA | TGCAGCGTTGAAGATCGTGGTTTAGGGTCCGGGGAGCTGTTTTTT | CSVEDRGLGSGELFF
many | TRBJ2-1 | 11 | TRBV4-1 | NA | TGCGCCAGCGCTACTGGGTTGGTGCAGTTCTTC | CASATGLVQFF
NA | TRBJ2-3 | 17 | TRBV24-1 | TRBD1 | TGTGCCACCAGTGACCCTGGACAGGGTCAAAAGGTAGATACGCAGTATTTT | CATSDPGQGQKVDTQYF
NA | TRBJ2-3 | 13 | TRBV30 | TRBD2 | TGTGCCTGGAGTCGCGGGAGGTCAGATACGCAGTATTTT | CAWSRGRSDTQYF
NA | TRBJ1-1 | 15 | TRBV5-5 | TRBD1 | TGTGCCAGCAGCCCCCAGGGGGGTACGAACACTGAAGCTTTCTTT | CASSPQGGTNTEAFF
NA | TRBJ2-1 | 11 | TRBV2 | NA | TGTGCCAGCAGTGCTTTCGATGAGCAGTTCTTC | CASSAFDEQFF
few | TRBJ2-4 | 15 | TRBV2 | NA | TGTGCCAGCAGTCCGACAGGTGGATCAAAAAACATTCAGTACTTC | CASSPTGGSKNIQYF
NA | TRBJ1-4 | 14 | TRBV6-6 | NA | TGTGCCAGCAGTTACTCTGGAGGGAACGAAAAACTGTTTTTT | CASSYSGGNEKLFF
NA | TRBJ2-1 | 15 | TRBV27 | TRBD2 | TGTGCCAGCAGTTTCCGGGGGGGCTTCTACAATGAGCAGTTCTTC | CASSFRGGFYNEQFF
few | TRBJ1-1 | 11 | TRBV25-1 | NA | TGTGCCAGCAGGTACGGACAGTTCGCTTTCTTT | CASRYGQFAFF
NA | TRBJ2-3 | 14 | TRBV20-1 | TRBD1 | TGCAGTGCTAGAAACAGGGGTAGCGCAGATACGCAGTATTTT | CSARNRGSADTQYF
many | TRBJ2-7 | 14 | TRBV28 | TRBD1 | TGTGCCAGCAGAAGGGACAGGGGGCCTGGCGAGCAGTACTTC | CASRRDRGPGEQYF
few | TRBJ2-2 | 13 | TRBV5-1 | NA | TGCGCCAGCAGCTCAAGGGGAACCGGGGAGCTGTTTTTT | CASSSRGTGELFF
NA | TRBJ2-2 | 15 | TRBV9 | TRBD1 | TGTGCCAGCAGCGTAGCCAGGGGGCTTGCCGGGGAGCTGTTTTTT | CASSVARGLAGELFF
few | TRBJ2-2 | 14 | TRBV28 | NA | TGTGCCAGCAGAACGCCGGGGAACACCGGGGAGCTGTTTTTT | CASRTPGNTGELFF
few | TRBJ1-6 | 14 | TRBV20-1 | TRBD1 | TGCAGTGCTAGAGATCTGACAGGGGATTCACCCCTCCACTTT | CSARDLTGDSPLHF
few | TRBJ2-7 | 15 | TRBV5-1 | TRBD2 | TGCGCCAGCACCCCCCGGGAGGACTTTTCCTACGAGCAGTACTTC | CASTPREDFSYEQYF
NA | TRBJ2-3 | 15 | TRBV2 | TRBD2 | TGTGCCAGCAGTGAATTTAGCGGGGTCACAGATACGCAGTATTTT | CASSEFSGVTDTQYF
few | TRBJ2-3 | 15 | TRBV7-9 | NA | TGTGCCAGCAGCTCCCAAGAGGAACTGACAGATACGCAGTATTTT | CASSSQEELTDTQYF
many | TRBJ2-7 | 13 | TRBV29-1 | TRBD1 | TGCAGCGTTGGGACAGGGGCGATCTACGAGCAGTACTTC | CSVGTGAIYEQYF
many | TRBJ2-2 | 14 | TRBV20-1 | NA | TGCAGTGCTATATTCGTACAGGGCTCCGGGGAGCTGTTTTTT | CSAIFVQGSGELFF
once | TRBJ2-3 | 16 | TRBV7-3 | NA | TGTGCCAGCAGCTTATGGGCTAGCAGAAGCACAGATACGCAGTATTTT | CASSLWASRSTDTQYF
NA | TRBJ2-3 | 15 | TRBV5-1 | TRBD2 | TGCGCCAGCAGCCCGGGACTAGTATCAACAGATACGCAGTATTTT | CASSPGLVSTDTQYF
few | TRBJ2-1 | 15 | TRBV12-3/TRBV12-4 | TRBD2 | TGTGCCAGCAGGCCTACTAGCGGGAGCCACAATGAGCAGTTCTTC | CASRPTSGSHNEQFF
NA | TRBJ2-1 | 16 | TRBV2 | TRBD2 | TGTGCCAGCAGTAAGAGGGGACTAGCGGTCTACAATGAGCAGTTCTTC | CASSKRGLAVYNEQFF
few | TRBJ2-1 | 13 | TRBV10-1 | NA | TGCGCCAGCAGTGGACTAACAGGCAATGAGCAGTTCTTC | CASSGLTGNEQFF
NA | TRBJ2-5 | 13 | TRBV6-5 | NA | TGTGCCAGCACTCGACAGCTTCAAGAGACCCAGTACTTC | CASTRQLQETQYF
NA | TRBJ2-1 | 14 | TRBV2 | TRBD2 | TGTGCCAGCAGTGACCGGGTAGCGGGAGCCGAGCAGTTCTTC | CASSDRVAGAEQFF
NA | TRBJ2-5 | 15 | TRBV29-1 | TRBD1 | TGCAGCGCAGTACCGGGACAGGGCTCCCAAGAGACCCAGTACTTC | CSAVPGQGSQETQYF
NA | TRBJ2-2 | 15 | TRBV7-2 | TRBD2 | TGTGCCAGCAGCTTAAAGCGGGAGGCCACCGGGGAGCTGTTTTTT | CASSLKREATGELFF
NA | TRBJ2-1 | 13 | TRBV29-1 | TRBD1 | TGCAGCGTTGCCTTTGGACAGGGCAATGAGCAGTTCTTC | CSVAFGQGNEQFF
few | TRBJ1-4 | 15 | TRBV20-1 | TRBD1 | TGCAGTGTACCGGGACAGGGGGGCACTAATGAAAAACTGTTTTTT | CSVPGQGGTNEKLFF